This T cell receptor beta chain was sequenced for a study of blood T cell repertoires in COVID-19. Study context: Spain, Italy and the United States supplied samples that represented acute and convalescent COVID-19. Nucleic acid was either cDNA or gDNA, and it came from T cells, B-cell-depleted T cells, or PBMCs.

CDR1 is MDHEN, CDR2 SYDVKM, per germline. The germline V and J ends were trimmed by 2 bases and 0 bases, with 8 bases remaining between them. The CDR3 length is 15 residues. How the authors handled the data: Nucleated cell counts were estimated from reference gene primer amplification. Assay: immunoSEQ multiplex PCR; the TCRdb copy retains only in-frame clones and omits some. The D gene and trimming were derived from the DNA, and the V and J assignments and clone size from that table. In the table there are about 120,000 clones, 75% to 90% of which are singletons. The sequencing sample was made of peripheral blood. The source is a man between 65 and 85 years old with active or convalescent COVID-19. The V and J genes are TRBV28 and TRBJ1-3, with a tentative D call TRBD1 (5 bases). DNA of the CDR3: TGTGCCAGCAGTTTAATCAGGGACTCTGGAAACACCATATATTTT. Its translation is CASSLIRDSGNTIYF.